The 15 T cell receptor beta chains reported below all come from one sample, sequenced in a study of identical twins. TCRdb independently ran MiXCR on the 5' RACE reads; one entry per CDR3 protein. The table includes 220,000 or so distinct CDR3 sequences, 7% detected once. These sequences were also reported in another study, on yellow fever vaccine responses in identical twins.

Sequences were obtained from memory (CD45RO+) T cells sorted from blood. Source of these receptors: a woman between 18 and 29 years old in good health.

This clonotype was recorded at least ten times. The chain uses TRBV5-1 and TRBJ2-6; D remains unclear. The germline CDR1 and CDR2 sequences are SGHRS and YFSETQ. The V end lost 7 bases, the J end lost 2 bases, and 10 bases lay between the germline ends. The CDR3 loop spans 14 amino acids. The CDR3 loop reads CASSHSPGANVLTF. The CDR3, as DNA: TGCGCCAGCTCCCACTCCCCTGGGGCCAACGTCCTGACTTTC.

This clonotype was seen at least ten times. This chain uses TRBV20-1 with TRBJ2-3; 7 bases fit TRBD2. V was clipped by 5 bases and J by 0 bases; unmatched bases: 5. The CDR3 runs 14 residues. From germline, CDR1 is DFQATT and CDR2 SNEGSKA (reference sequence). Written as DNA, the CDR3 is TGCAGTGCTCTAGCGGACTATAGCACAGATACGCAGTATTTT. Translation: CSALADYSTDTQYF.

The chain employs TRBV3-1 and TRBJ2-1, with 8 nucleotides matching TRBD2. The CDR3 totals 18 residues. CDR1 and CDR2 (germline): LGHDT, YNNKEL (reference sequence). V shed 0 bases, J shed 4 bases, and the junction held 11 bases outside the gene matches. The CDR3 DNA is TGTGCCAGCAGCCAAGAACATCTAACGGGACTAGGGTACAATGAGCAGTTCTTC. Protein sequence: CASSQEHLTGLGYNEQFF.

This clonotype was picked up many times. The chain is built from TRBV10-3 and TRBJ2-1; D is uncertain. CDR1 ENHRY and CDR2 SYGVKD come from the germline V gene. Trimming took off 8 bases at V and 3 bases at J, with 8 bases between the two ends. The CDR3 length is 12 residues. CDR3: CAILPDYNEQFF. DNA for the CDR3: TGTGCCATCCTCCCTGACTACAATGAGCAGTTCTTC.

This chain joins TRBV18 and TRBJ2-1; the D gene is possibly TRBD2 (6 bases). This CDR3 region has 13 residues. The germline CDR1 and CDR2 sequences are KGHSH and LQKENI. With 4 bases removed from V and 9 bases from J, the gap between germline ends came to 13 bases. CDR3 nucleotides: TGTGCCAGCTCACTACAGGTGGGAGGTGAGCAGTTCTTC. It encodes CASSLQVGGEQFF. Complete variable domain (other parts from reference TRBV18 and TRBJ2-1): NAGVMQNPRHLVRRRGQEARLRCSPMKGHSHVYWYRQLPEEGLKFMVYLQKENIIDESGMPKERFSAEFPKEGPSILRIQQVVRGDSAAYFCASSLQVGGEQFFGPGTRLTVL.

This clonotype was observed at least ten times. The chain links TRBV25-1 to TRBJ2-3, with a possible D match to TRBD1 (6 bases). Looked up from germline, CDR1 is MGHDK and CDR2 is SYGVNS. The ends were cut back, 2 bases at V and 7 bases at J, with 7 bases in the middle. The length of the CDR3 is 12 residues. CDR3 nucleotide sequence: TGTGCCAGCAGTGAAGGGGGCCATACGCAGTATTTT. Protein sequence: CASSEGGHTQYF. The full variable domain, with the rest looked up from reference TRBV25-1 and TRBJ2-3, is EADIYQTPRYLVIGTGKKITLECSQTMGHDKMYWYQQDPGMELHLIHYSYGVNSTEKGDLSSESTVSRIRTEHFPLTLESARPSHTSQYLCASSEGGHTQYFGPGTRLTVL.

This clonotype was seen at least ten times. The J gene is TRBJ2-1, the V gene TRBV4-1, with TRBD1 matching 10 bases. Germline V gene lookup returns CDR1 MGHRA and CDR2 YSYEKL. The CDR3 has 17 residues. The trim removed 4 bases at V and 4 bases at J, leaving 10 bases unmatched. This CDR3 is CASSRTPGTGEYNEQFF. DNA of the CDR3: TGCGCCAGCAGCCGGACCCCCGGGACAGGGGAATACAATGAGCAGTTCTTC.

This clonotype was picked up many times. This chain links TRBV15 with TRBJ1-2, with D perhaps matching TRBD1 (5 bases). With 0 bases removed from V and 1 base from J, the gap between germline ends came to 12 bases. CDR3 length: 16 amino acids. CDR1 and CDR2 from the germline V gene are LNHNV and YYDKDF (reference sequence). CDR3 nucleotide sequence: TGTGCCACCAGCAGAGATGGGGGACGGCTTAACTATGGCTACACCTTC. Translation: CATSRDGGRLNYGYTF.

This chain uses TRBV5-6 with TRBJ1-3; D gene uncertain. Germline V gene lookup returns CDR1 SGHDT and CDR2 YYEEEE. The V end lost 1 base, the J end lost 4 bases, and 9 bases lay between the germline ends. This CDR3 spans 14 amino acids. As DNA, the CDR3 is TGTGCCAGCAGCTTGAACGGGGTCGGAAACACCATATATTTT. Translation: CASSLNGVGNTIYF. Full variable domain (outside the CDR3, taken from reference TRBV5-6 and TRBJ1-3): DAGVTQSPTHLIKTRGQQVTLRCSPKSGHDTVSWYQQALGQGPQFIFQYYEEEERQRGNFPDRFSGHQFPNYSSELNVNALLLGDSALYLCASSLNGVGNTIYFGEGSWLTVV.

The chain uses TRBV27 and TRBJ1-2; no clear D. Germline-derived CDR1 and CDR2 are MNHEY and SMNVEV (reference sequence). The CDR3 consists of 13 residues. Trimming stripped 3 bases from V and 2 bases from J, with 7 bases between. The CDR3: CASSLSVNYGYTF. The CDR3 region has the DNA TGTGCCAGCAGTTTGTCTGTCAACTATGGCTACACCTTC.

Many counts were recorded for this clonotype. The V gene is TRBV6-5, the J gene TRBJ2-5; no firm D call. V lost 0 bases and J 2 bases, leaving 13 bases between the germline ends. Germline V gene sequence: CDR1 MNHEY, CDR2 SVGAGI. The CDR3 extends over 16 amino acids. Here the CDR3 DNA reads TGTGCCAGCAGTTACTCCTTCGCTAGTGGGCAAGAGACCCAGTACTTC. This translates into CASSYSFASGQETQYF.

This clonotype showed up just a few times. The chain combines TRBV12-3 or TRBV12-4 with TRBJ2-3, with 8 positions matching TRBD2. Trimming took 5 bases from V and 8 from J; bases not matched to a gene: 9. CDR3 length: 14 amino acids. CDR3 nucleotides: TGTGCCAGCAGTCCGCTGAGCGGGAGAGGTACGCAGTATTTT. Its translation: CASSPLSGRGTQYF.

There are a few counts of this clonotype. V gene TRBV2 combines with J gene TRBJ2-5; D unclear. Germline CDR1 and CDR2: SNHLY and FYNNEI. The CDR3 extends over 13 amino acids. The germline V and J ends were trimmed by 6 bases and 1 base, with 9 bases remaining between them. CDR3 protein: CASSVVAQETQYF. As DNA, the CDR3 is TGTGCCAGCAGCGTGGTTGCCCAAGAGACCCAGTACTTC.

This clonotype was seen repeatedly, ten times or more. V and J are TRBV25-1 and TRBJ2-5; a weak D match, TRBD2 (5 bases). The CDR3 is 16 amino acids. V was cut by 8 bases and J by 4 bases, with 23 bases left in between. Germline V lookup: CDR1 MGHDK, CDR2 SYGVNS. CDR3 residues: CASHRPDPSGGETQYF. In DNA form, the CDR3 reads TGTGCCAGCCATCGACCGGACCCCTCCGGAGGAGAGACCCAGTACTTC.

At least ten counts were recorded for this clonotype. At one end the junction does not follow the germline gene, possibly because of a read error. This chain connects TRBV5-1 to TRBJ2-7, with 11 bases matching TRBD2. This CDR3 region has 16 residues. Germline CDR1 is SGHRS and CDR2 is YFSETQ. The CDR3 region is CASSLVASGRSSEQYF. The CDR3 coding sequence is TGCGCCAGCAGCTTGGTTGCTAGCGGGAGGTCCTCCGAGCAGTACTTC.